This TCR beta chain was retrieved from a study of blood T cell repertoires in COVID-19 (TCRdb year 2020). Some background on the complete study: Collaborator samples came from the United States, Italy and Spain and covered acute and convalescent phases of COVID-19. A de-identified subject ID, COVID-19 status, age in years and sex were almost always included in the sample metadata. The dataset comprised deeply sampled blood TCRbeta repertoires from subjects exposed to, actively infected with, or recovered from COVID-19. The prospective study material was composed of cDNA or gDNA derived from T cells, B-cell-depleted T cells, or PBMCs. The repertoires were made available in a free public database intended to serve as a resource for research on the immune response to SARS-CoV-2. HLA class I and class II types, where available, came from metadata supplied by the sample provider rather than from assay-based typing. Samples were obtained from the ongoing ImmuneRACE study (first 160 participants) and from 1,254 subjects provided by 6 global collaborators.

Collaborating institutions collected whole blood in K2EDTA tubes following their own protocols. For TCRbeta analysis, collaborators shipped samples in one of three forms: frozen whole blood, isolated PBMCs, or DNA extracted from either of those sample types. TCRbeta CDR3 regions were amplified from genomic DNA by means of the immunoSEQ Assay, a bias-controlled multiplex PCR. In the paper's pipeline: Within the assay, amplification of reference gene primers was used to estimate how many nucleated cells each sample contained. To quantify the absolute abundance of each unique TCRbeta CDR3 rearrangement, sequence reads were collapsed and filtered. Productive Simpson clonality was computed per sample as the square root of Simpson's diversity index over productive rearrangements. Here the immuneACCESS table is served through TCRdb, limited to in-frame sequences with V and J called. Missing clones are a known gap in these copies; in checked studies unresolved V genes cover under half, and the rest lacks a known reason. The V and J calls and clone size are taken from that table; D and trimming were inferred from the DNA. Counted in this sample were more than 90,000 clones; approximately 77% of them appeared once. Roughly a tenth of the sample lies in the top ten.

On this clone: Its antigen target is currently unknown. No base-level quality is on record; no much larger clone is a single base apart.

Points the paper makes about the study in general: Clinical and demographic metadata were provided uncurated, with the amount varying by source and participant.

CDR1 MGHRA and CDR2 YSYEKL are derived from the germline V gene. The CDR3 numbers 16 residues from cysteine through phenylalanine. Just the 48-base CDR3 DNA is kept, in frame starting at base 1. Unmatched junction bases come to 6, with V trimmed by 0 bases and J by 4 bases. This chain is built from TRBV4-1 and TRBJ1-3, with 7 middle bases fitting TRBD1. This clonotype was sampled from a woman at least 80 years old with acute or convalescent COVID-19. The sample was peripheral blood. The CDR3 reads CASSQDDRAFGNTIYF. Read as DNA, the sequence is TGCGCCAGCAGCCAAGACGACAGGGCTTTCGGAAACACCATATATTTT.